The 9 T cell receptor beta chains in this list originate from one sample, sequenced in a study of cytomegalovirus exposure and HLA in healthy donors. Vbeta (60) and Jbeta (13) primers were used in the PCR. Assay used: immunoSEQ multiplex PCR; TCRdb lists only in-frame clones, some missing. Here the sample spans 210,000 or so clones, around 80% being singletons. Sequencing used PBMCs. Receptor source: a man aged 18 to 30 in good health and CMV-seronegative.

This chain joins TRBV7-6 and TRBJ1-2; D is undetermined. With 1 base removed from V and 5 bases from J, the gap between germline ends came to 17 bases. CDR1 and CDR2 from the germline V gene are SGHVS and FNYEAQ. This CDR3 has 16 amino acids. In DNA form, the CDR3 reads TGTGCCAGCAGCTTAGGAGGGAAGGGAGGTGGATATGGCTACACCTTC. Protein: CASSLGGKGGGYGYTF.

The rearrangement links TRBV7-8 to TRBJ2-3; 10 bases are a match to TRBD2. This CDR3 is built from 15 residues. V lost 7 bases and J lost 5; bases outside the gene matches: 9. Germline V gene lookup returns CDR1 SGHVS and CDR2 FQNEAQ. For the CDR3, the DNA is TGTGCCAGCACCTTCTTACTAGCGGGGCAAGATACGCAGTATTTT. Encoded protein: CASTFLLAGQDTQYF.

The genes are TRBV28 and TRBJ2-7; D is undetermined. Germline CDR1 is MDHEN and CDR2 is SYDVKM. CDR3 length equals 12 residues. Trimming stripped 1 base from V and 13 bases from J, with 14 bases between. The CDR3 DNA follows: TGTGCCAGCAGTTTATCTGGGCAGACCCATTACTTC. The encoded protein is CASSLSGQTHYF. Combining the CDR3 with reference TRBV28 and TRBJ2-7 gives the whole variable domain DVKVTQSSRYLVKRTGEKVFLECVQDMDHENMFWYRQDPGLGLRLIYFSYDVKMKEKGDIPEGYSVSREKKERFSLILESASTNQTSMYLCASSLSGQTHYFGPGTRLTVT.

This sequence joins TRBV18 and TRBJ2-1, with D possibly matching TRBD2 (5 bases). CDR1 is KGHSH and CDR2 is LQKENI in the germline V gene. The CDR3 totals 15 residues. V was trimmed by 6 bases and J by 7 bases, leaving 19 bases between them. For the CDR3, the DNA is TGTGCCAGCTCGCAACTAACAACGGGGTTGAATGAGCAGTTCTTC. Translated, it gives CASSQLTTGLNEQFF.

This rearrangement joins TRBV7-3 to TRBJ2-4, with D possibly matching TRBD2 (5 bases). V lost 1 base and J 13 bases, leaving 14 bases between the germline ends. The CDR3 has 13 amino acids. Germline lookup yields CDR1 SGHTA and CDR2 FQGTGA. The CDR3 DNA reads TGTGCCAGCAGCTTAATAGAGACTACGGTACAGTACTTC. Translating gives CASSLIETTVQYF.

Notes on this clone: A junction boundary mismatches the germline segment, possibly from a read error. The chain is built from TRBV11-2 and TRBJ1-4; 8 bases align to TRBD1. The CDR3 consists of 14 residues. Germline loops: CDR1 SGHAT, CDR2 FQNNGV. CDR3 amino acids: CASSSSVAGTGREF. The DNA for the CDR3 is TGTGCCAGCAGCTCTTCAGTAGCCGGGACAGGCAGGGAGTTT. The full variable domain, completed using reference TRBV11-2 and TRBJ1-4, is EAGVAQSPRYKIIEKRQSVAFWCNPISGHATLYWYQQILGQGPKLLIQFQNNGVVDDSQLPKDRFSAERLKGVDSTLKIQPAKLEDSAVYLCASSSSVAGTGREFGSGTQLSVL.

The chain joins TRBV2 to TRBJ2-7, with 10 bases lining up with TRBD1. This CDR3 has 16 amino acids. V shed 6 bases, J shed 3 bases, and the junction held 11 bases outside the gene matches. CDR1 SNHLY and CDR2 FYNNEI come from the germline V gene. The CDR3 DNA reads TGTGCCAGCAGACTTCAACCCGGGACAGGGGACTACGAGCAGTACTTC. This encodes CASRLQPGTGDYEQYF.

The CDR3 loop is CSVEDRGSSHNTIYF. The CDR3, as DNA: TGCAGCGTTGAAGATCGGGGGAGTTCCCACAACACCATATATTTT. The chain combines TRBV29-1 with TRBJ1-3; TRBD1 is a possible D gene (5 bases). Trimming took off 0 bases at V and 7 bases at J, with 16 bases between the two ends. Per the germline V gene, CDR1 is SQVTM and CDR2 is ANQGSEA. The CDR3 has 15 amino acids. Filled out from reference TRBV29-1 and TRBJ1-3, the complete variable domain reads SAVISQKPSRDICQRGTSLTIQCQVDSQVTMMFWYRQQPGQSLTLIATANQGSEATYESGFVIDKFPISRPNLTFSTLTVSNMSPEDSSIYLCSVEDRGSSHNTIYFGEGSWLTVV.

This clone was seen a few times. This chain uses TRBV5-5 with TRBJ2-7; 8 bases are a match to TRBD1. There are 16 residues in the CDR3. Per germline, CDR1 SGHKS and CDR2 YYEKEE (reference sequence). The ends lost 4 bases at V and 4 bases at J; junction bases unmatched: 13. The CDR3 nucleotides read TGTGCCAGCAGCACTGATTGGACAGGGCGGACATACGAGCAGTACTTC. Its protein is CASSTDWTGRTYEQYF.